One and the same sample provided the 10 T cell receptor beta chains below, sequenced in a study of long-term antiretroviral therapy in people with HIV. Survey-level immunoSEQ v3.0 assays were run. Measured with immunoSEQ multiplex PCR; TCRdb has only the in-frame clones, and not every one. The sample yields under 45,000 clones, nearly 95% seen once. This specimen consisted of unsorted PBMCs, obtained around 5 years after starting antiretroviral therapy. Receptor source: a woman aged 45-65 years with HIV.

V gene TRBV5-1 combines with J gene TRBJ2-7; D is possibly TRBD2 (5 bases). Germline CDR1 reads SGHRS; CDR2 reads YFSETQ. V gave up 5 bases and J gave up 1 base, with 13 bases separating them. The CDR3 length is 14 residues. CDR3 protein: CASRREVTSYEQYF. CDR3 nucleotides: TGCGCCAGCAGGAGGGAAGTTACTTCCTACGAGCAGTACTTC.

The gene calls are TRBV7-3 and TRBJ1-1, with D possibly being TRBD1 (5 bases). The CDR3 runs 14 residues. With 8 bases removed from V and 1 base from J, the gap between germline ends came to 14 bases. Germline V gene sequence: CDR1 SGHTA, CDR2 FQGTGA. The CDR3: CASRAAGPNTEAFF. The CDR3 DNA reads TGTGCCAGCCGCGCGGCAGGGCCGAACACTGAAGCTTTCTTT.

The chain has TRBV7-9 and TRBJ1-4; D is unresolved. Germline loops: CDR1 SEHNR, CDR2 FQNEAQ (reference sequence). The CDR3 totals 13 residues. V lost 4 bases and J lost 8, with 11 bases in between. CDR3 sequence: CASSSSGVEKLFF. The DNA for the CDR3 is TGTGCCAGCAGCTCCAGTGGGGTCGAAAAACTGTTTTTT.

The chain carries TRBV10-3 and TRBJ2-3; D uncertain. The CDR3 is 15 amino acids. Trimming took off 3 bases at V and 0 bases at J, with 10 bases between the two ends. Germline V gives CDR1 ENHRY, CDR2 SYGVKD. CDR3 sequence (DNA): TGTGCCATCAGTGAAAGCGAGTCTAGCACAGATACGCAGTATTTT. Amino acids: CAISESESSTDTQYF.

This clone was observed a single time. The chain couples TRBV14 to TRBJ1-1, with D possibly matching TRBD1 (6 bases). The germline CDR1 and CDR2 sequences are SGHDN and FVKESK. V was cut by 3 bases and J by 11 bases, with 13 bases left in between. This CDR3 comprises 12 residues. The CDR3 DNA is TGTGCCAGCAGCCATAACAGGGTGCAGGCTTTCTTT. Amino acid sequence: CASSHNRVQAFF.

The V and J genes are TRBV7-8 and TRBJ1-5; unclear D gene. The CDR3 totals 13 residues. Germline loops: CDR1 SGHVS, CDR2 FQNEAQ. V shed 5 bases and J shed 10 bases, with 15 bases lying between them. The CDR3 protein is CASSPSQLRPQHF. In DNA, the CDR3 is TGTGCCAGCAGCCCCTCCCAGTTGAGACCCCAGCATTTT.

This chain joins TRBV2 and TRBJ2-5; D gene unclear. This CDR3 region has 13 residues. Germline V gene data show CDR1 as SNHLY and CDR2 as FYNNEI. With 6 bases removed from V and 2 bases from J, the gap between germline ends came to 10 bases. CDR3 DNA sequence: TGTGCCAGCAGGGATAGACCGCAAGAGACCCAGTACTTC. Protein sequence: CASRDRPQETQYF.

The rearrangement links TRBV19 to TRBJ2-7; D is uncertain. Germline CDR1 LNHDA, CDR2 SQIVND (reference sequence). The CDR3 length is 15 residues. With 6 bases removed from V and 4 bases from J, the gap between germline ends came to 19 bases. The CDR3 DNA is TGTGCCAGTAGCTCCTCAGCCAGCCAGGCGTACGAGCAGTACTTC. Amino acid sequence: CASSSSASQAYEQYF.

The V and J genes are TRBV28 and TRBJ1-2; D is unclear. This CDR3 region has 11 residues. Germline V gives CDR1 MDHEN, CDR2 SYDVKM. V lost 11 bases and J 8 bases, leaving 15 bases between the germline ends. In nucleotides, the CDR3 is TGTGCCGCTTCGGAGGCAAGCGGCTACACCTTC. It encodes CAASEASGYTF.

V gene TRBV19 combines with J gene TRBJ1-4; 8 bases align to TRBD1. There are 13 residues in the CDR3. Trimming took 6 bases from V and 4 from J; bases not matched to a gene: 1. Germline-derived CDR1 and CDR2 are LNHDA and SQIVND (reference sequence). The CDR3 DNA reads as TGTGCCAGTAGGGGACAGGTTAATGAAAAACTGTTTTTT. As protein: CASRGQVNEKLFF.